This section outlines one T cell receptor beta chain sequence together with its context. As yet, its antigen is unknown. The data originate from a study of shared clonotypes between healthy human individuals. Study conclusions and caveats: There were few donors, and this limited the genetic and exposure-history diversity represented. A few donors showed sharing of about 4.7% of naive CD4 clonotypes.

Genomic DNA per cell subset filled all wells of several immunoSEQ plates. Sequencing used immunoSEQ multiplex PCR; TCRdb keeps in-frame clones, though not all of them. The table shows about 680,000 clones, with around 73% occurring only once. Material: memory CD4+ T cells sorted from blood. Subset noted: CD45RA-negative fraction. The receptor comes from a woman under 40 in good health.

The CDR3 here is CASSFPTYTDTQYF. The DNA for the CDR3 is TGTGCCAGCAGTTTCCCGACGTACACAGATACGCAGTATTTT. The rearrangement uses TRBV28 and TRBJ2-3; D uncertain. This CDR3 spans 14 amino acids. CDR1 and CDR2 from the germline V gene are MDHEN and SYDVKM. V was pared by 3 bases and J by 2 bases, with 9 bases between.